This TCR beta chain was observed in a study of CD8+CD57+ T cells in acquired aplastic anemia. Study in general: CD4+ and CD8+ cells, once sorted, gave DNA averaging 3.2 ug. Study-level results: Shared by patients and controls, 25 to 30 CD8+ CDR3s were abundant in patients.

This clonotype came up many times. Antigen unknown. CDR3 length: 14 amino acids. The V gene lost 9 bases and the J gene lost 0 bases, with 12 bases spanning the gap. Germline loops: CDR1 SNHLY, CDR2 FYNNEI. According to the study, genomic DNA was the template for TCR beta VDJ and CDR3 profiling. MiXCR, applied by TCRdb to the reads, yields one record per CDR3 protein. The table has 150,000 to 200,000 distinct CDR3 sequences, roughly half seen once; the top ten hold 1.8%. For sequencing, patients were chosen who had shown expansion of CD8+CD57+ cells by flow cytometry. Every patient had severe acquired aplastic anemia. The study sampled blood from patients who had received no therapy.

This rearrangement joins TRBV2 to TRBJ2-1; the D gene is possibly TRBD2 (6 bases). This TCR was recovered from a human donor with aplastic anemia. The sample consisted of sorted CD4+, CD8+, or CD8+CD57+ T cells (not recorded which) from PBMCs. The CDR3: CARGGLSSYNEQFF. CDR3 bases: TGTGCCAGGGGAGGCCTCTCCTCCTACAATGAGCAGTTCTTC. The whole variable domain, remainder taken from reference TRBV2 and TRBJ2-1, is EPEVTQTPSHQVTQMGQEVILRCVPISNHLYFYWYRQILGQKVEFLVSFYNNEISEKSEIFDDQFSVERPDGSNFTLKIRSTKLEDSAMYFCARGGLSSYNEQFFGPGTRLTVL.